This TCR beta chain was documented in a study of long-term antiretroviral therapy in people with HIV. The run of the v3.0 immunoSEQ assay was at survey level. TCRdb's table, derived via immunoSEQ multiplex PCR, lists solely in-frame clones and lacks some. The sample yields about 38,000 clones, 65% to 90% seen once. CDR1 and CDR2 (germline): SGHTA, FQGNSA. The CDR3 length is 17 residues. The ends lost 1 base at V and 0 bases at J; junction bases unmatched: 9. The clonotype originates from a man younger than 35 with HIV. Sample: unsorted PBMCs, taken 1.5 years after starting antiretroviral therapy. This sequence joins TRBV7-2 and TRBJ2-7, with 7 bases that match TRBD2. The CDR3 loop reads CASSLVGGLAASYEQYF. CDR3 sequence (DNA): TGTGCCAGCAGCTTAGTGGGCGGGCTAGCGGCCTCCTACGAGCAGTACTTC.